Below, 5 T cell receptor beta chains from the same sample are listed, as sequenced in a study of T cells expressing NK-cell markers. TCRdb re-called the 5' RACE reads and catalogs CDR3 proteins one per entry, DNA excluded. This sample's table reports just under 150,000 distinct CDR3 sequences. Sequencing was done on a sample of blood T cells: a sorted CD56 or NKG2C T cell subset, CD4+ or CD8+ T cells, or bulk PBMC T cells (not recorded which). The receptor set was obtained from a man aged 18-30 years in good health.

The gene calls are TRBV29-1 and TRBJ2-1. Per germline, CDR1 SQVTM and CDR2 ANQGSEA. This CDR3 contains 11 residues. The chain's CDR3 is CSGTAGNEQFF.

The chain links TRBV12-3 or TRBV12-4 to TRBJ2-7; the D call from TCRdb, TRBD1, cannot be confirmed without DNA. The CDR3 contains 14 residues. CDR3 protein: CASSPGGTSYEQYF.

The genes are TRBV24-1 and TRBJ2-5; TCRdb gives TRBD1 as the D gene, but with no DNA this cannot be confirmed. The germline gives CDR1 KGHDR, CDR2 SFDVKD. This CDR3 spans 17 amino acids. The CDR3: CATSDLIATGGQETQYF.

The rearrangement joins TRBV12-3 or TRBV12-4 to TRBJ1-5. This CDR3 contains 15 residues. CDR3: CASTPRGGWGQPQHF.

The J gene is TRBJ1-5, the V gene TRBV18. Germline V gene lookup returns CDR1 KGHSH and CDR2 LQKENI. The CDR3 contains 14 residues. This CDR3 reads CASSPEGDGQPQHF.